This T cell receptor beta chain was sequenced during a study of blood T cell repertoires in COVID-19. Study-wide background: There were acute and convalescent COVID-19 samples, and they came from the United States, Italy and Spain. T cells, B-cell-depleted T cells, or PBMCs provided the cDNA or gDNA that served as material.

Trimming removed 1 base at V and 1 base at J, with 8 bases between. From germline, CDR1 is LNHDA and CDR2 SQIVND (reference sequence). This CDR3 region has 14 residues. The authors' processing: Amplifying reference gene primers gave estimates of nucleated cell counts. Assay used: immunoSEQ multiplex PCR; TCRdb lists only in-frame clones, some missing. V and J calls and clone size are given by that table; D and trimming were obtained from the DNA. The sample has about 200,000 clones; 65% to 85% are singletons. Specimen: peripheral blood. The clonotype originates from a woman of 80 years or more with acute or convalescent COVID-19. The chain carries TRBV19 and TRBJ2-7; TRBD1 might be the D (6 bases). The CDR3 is CASSIAQGSYEQYF. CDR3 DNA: TGTGCCAGTAGTATAGCCCAGGGGTCCTACGAGCAGTACTTC.